A single sample is the source of the 20 T cell receptor beta chains below, sequenced in a study of blood T cell repertoires in COVID-19. Sequencing used immunoSEQ multiplex PCR; TCRdb keeps in-frame clones, though not all of them. The sample holds about 160,000 clones; about 93% are singletons and the top ten take 4.5% to 5.5%. Source material: peripheral blood. All receptors come from a woman aged 45-65 years with acute or convalescent COVID-19.

The rearrangement uses TRBV9 and TRBJ1-5; D is possibly TRBD1 (6 bases). Germline lookup yields CDR1 SGDLS and CDR2 YYNGEE. CDR3 length equals 15 residues. The V gene lost 0 bases and the J gene lost 3 bases, with 10 bases spanning the gap. The CDR3 loop reads CASSVAGQSNQPQHF. Here the CDR3 DNA reads TGTGCCAGCAGCGTAGCCGGACAGTCCAATCAGCCCCAGCATTTT.

This clone was observed a single time. This chain links TRBV4-3 with TRBJ2-7; 10 bases align to TRBD2. From germline, CDR1 is LGHNA and CDR2 YSLEER. Losses at the gene ends were 0 bases for V and 1 base for J; bases not matched to a gene: 3. This CDR3 contains 16 residues. CDR3 DNA sequence: TGCGCCAGCAGCCAAGATGTGGGACTAGCGTCCTACGAGCAGTACTTC. Amino acids: CASSQDVGLASYEQYF.

The chain joins TRBV6-1 to TRBJ1-2; maybe TRBD1 (6 bases). The CDR3 spans 12 residues. The germline CDR1 and CDR2 sequences are MNHNS and SASEGT. V was pared by 3 bases and J by 8 bases, with 10 bases between. CDR3 region: CASSDYGQGYTF. CDR3 sequence (DNA): TGTGCCAGCAGTGATTACGGACAGGGCTACACCTTC.

The V and J genes are TRBV7-2 and TRBJ1-2, with no clear D. V was trimmed by 0 bases and J by 5 bases, leaving 7 bases between them. The CDR3 totals 13 residues. Germline-derived CDR1 and CDR2 are SGHTA and FQGNSA. The CDR3 sequence is CASSLAGVYGYTF. The DNA of the CDR3 is TGTGCCAGCAGCTTAGCGGGAGTATATGGCTACACCTTC.

On this clone itself: Relative to the germline gene, one junction end is altered; a read error may explain this. The genes are TRBV12-3 or TRBV12-4 and TRBJ2-7; 8 bases align to TRBD1. This CDR3 has 12 amino acids. CDR3 nucleotides: TGTGCCAGCAGCTTAGGACAGGGACGATTATGGTTC. Translating gives CASSLGQGRLWF.

The chain is built from TRBV12-3 or TRBV12-4 and TRBJ1-2; D perhaps matches TRBD1 (5 bases). This CDR3 comprises 13 residues. V was trimmed by 2 bases and J by 5 bases, leaving 9 bases between them. The CDR3 DNA follows: TGTGCCAGCAGTTTATCAGGGCTATATGGCTACACCTTC. Translated: CASSLSGLYGYTF.

This rearrangement joins TRBV28 to TRBJ2-7; 14 nucleotides line up with TRBD2. With 5 bases clipped from V and 1 base from J, the junction kept 7 bases outside the gene matches. The germline V gene encodes CDR1 MDHEN and CDR2 SYDVKM. CDR3 length: 17 amino acids. The chain's CDR3 is CASSPTGTSGGSYEQYF. The CDR3 nucleotides are TGTGCCAGCAGTCCGACGGGGACTAGCGGGGGATCCTACGAGCAGTACTTC.

This clone was seen only once. The V gene is TRBV29-1, the J gene TRBJ2-7, with 11 bases matching TRBD1. This CDR3 is built from 14 residues. The germline V gene encodes CDR1 SQVTM and CDR2 ANQGSEA. V shed 3 bases and J 7 bases; nucleotides not matched to a gene: 8. CDR3 amino acids: CSVEGGTGGQEQYF. The CDR3 nucleotides are TGCAGCGTTGAGGGAGGGACAGGGGGGCAAGAGCAGTACTTC.

J is TRBJ2-4 and V is TRBV3-1 (or the pseudogene TRBV3-2); 7 bases line up with TRBD1. V trimming: 6 bases; J trimming: 9 bases; junction bases outside the gene matches: 11. The germline CDR1 and CDR2 sequences are LGHDT and YNNKEL (reference sequence). The CDR3 spans 14 residues. This CDR3 reads CASSPIFSGGIQYF. CDR3 nucleotides: TGTGCCAGCAGTCCTATATTCTCAGGGGGCATTCAGTACTTC.

This sequence joins TRBV3-1 (or the pseudogene TRBV3-2) and TRBJ1-1, with D tentatively TRBD1 (5 bases). V was shortened by 3 bases and J by 1 base, with 9 bases between the two germline ends. The germline V gene has CDR1 LGHDT and CDR2 YNNKEL (reference sequence). The CDR3 spans 14 residues. In DNA, the CDR3 is TGTGCCAGCAGCCATGGACAACCGAACACTGAAGCTTTCTTT. This codes for CASSHGQPNTEAFF.

This clone was counted only a few times. This sequence joins TRBV15 and TRBJ1-2; D gene ambiguous. Germline V gene sequence: CDR1 LNHNV, CDR2 YYDKDF (reference sequence). Trimming cost V 0 bases and J 5 bases, with 13 bases left between them. CDR3 length: 15 residues. The CDR3 reads CATSRDSPLVYGYTF. DNA of the CDR3: TGTGCCACCAGCAGAGATAGTCCCCTGGTATATGGCTACACCTTC.

This clone was seen once. The chain joins TRBV28 to TRBJ2-3, with TRBD2 identical over 9 bases. The junction had 5 bases not matched to a gene; V was cut back by 3 bases and J by 4 bases. Germline V lookup: CDR1 MDHEN, CDR2 SYDVKM. The CDR3 has 15 amino acids. The CDR3 DNA follows: TGTGCCAGCAGTTTCGCGGGAGGGAAATCAGATACGCAGTATTTT. Protein: CASSFAGGKSDTQYF.

The V and J genes are TRBV15 and TRBJ1-5, with TRBD1 identical over 11 bases. CDR1 and CDR2 (germline): LNHNV, YYDKDF (reference sequence). This CDR3 is 15 amino acids long. The V segment lost 5 bases and the J segment 6 bases; nucleotides outside the gene matches: 6. The CDR3 reads CATSLRTGGLQPQHF. For the CDR3, the DNA is TGTGCCACCAGCCTAAGGACAGGGGGCCTTCAGCCCCAGCATTTT.

The chain carries TRBV14 and TRBJ2-1, with D unresolved. Trimming shortened V by 1 base and J by 0 bases, and 10 bases separated the two germline ends. Germline assignment: CDR1 SGHDN and CDR2 FVKESK. The CDR3 spans 16 residues. CDR3 sequence: CASSQGAMSSYNEQFF. The CDR3 nucleotides are TGTGCCAGCAGCCAAGGAGCGATGAGCTCCTACAATGAGCAGTTCTTC.

This rearrangement joins TRBV29-1 to TRBJ1-5; D is unclear. The germline V gene encodes CDR1 SQVTM and CDR2 ANQGSEA. This CDR3 comprises 13 residues. With 5 bases removed from V and 1 base from J, the gap between germline ends came to 9 bases. The CDR3 DNA reads TGCAGCGTTCGAGAGGAAAGCAATCAGCCCCAGCATTTT. This codes for CSVREESNQPQHF. The entire variable domain, with the rest obtained from reference TRBV29-1 and TRBJ1-5, is as follows: SAVISQKPSRDICQRGTSLTIQCQVDSQVTMMFWYRQQPGQSLTLIATANQGSEATYESGFVIDKFPISRPNLTFSTLTVSNMSPEDSSIYLCSVREESNQPQHFGDGTRLSIL.

The chain joins TRBV23-1 to TRBJ1-5; D may be TRBD1 (5 bases). TRBV23-1 is designated an ORF whose function remains uncertain. The V end lost 2 bases, the J end lost 7 bases, and 21 bases lay between the germline ends. This CDR3 has 17 amino acids. The CDR3 DNA follows: TGCGCCAGCAGTCAAACCTATGGGACCCCGGAGGGGCAGCCCCAGCATTTT. The encoded protein is CASSQTYGTPEGQPQHF.

DNA of the CDR3: TGTGCCTGGAGTGTAGACCAGGGCGAAAACACCATATATTTT. Translated: CAWSVDQGENTIYF. The J gene is TRBJ1-3, the V gene TRBV30; D possibly corresponds to TRBD1 (5 bases). Germline CDR1 and CDR2: GTSNPN and SVGIG (reference sequence). The length of the CDR3 is 14 residues. V lost 0 bases and J lost 6, with 12 bases in between.

Only one count was recorded for this clone. At one end, the junction sequence differs from germline, possibly due to a read error. V is TRBV11-2 and J is TRBJ2-3; the D gene is possibly TRBD1 (5 bases). The germline CDR1 and CDR2 sequences are SGHAT and FQNNGV. The CDR3 covers 11 residues. The CDR3 DNA sequence: TGTGCCAGCAGCCAAGGGGTCGATCGGGCTTTT. Translation: CASSQGVDRAF.

This chain's CDR3 is CATSGRGNNQPQHF. The CDR3 coding sequence is TGTGCCACCAGTGGCAGGGGAAACAATCAGCCCCAGCATTTT. The chain couples TRBV24-1 to TRBJ1-5; possibly TRBD1 for D (6 bases). Trimming removed 5 bases from V and 3 bases from J, with 10 bases in between. The CDR3 length is 14 residues. Germline CDR1 is KGHDR and CDR2 is SFDVKD.

V is TRBV5-6 and J is TRBJ2-4, with D perhaps matching TRBD2 (5 bases). V was clipped by 2 bases and J by 2 bases, with 8 bases between them. The CDR3 is 14 residues long. Germline V gives CDR1 SGHDT, CDR2 YYEEEE. The CDR3 region is CASSFGGTKNIQYF. The CDR3 DNA reads as TGTGCCAGCAGCTTCGGAGGTACCAAAAACATTCAGTACTTC.